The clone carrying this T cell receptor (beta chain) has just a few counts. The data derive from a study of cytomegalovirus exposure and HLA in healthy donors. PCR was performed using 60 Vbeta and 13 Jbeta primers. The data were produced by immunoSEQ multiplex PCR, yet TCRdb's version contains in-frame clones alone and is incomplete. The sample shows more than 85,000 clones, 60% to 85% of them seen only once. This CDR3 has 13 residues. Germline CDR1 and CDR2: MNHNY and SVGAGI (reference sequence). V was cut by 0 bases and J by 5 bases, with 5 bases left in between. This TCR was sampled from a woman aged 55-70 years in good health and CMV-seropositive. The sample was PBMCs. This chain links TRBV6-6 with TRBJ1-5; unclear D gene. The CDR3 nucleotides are TGTGCCAGCAGTTACTCGAGTTATCAGCCCCAGCATTTT. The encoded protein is CASSYSSYQPQHF.